This TCR beta chain appears in the sequencing data of a study of CD8 T cells in Susac syndrome. The V segment lost 3 bases and the J segment 0 bases; nucleotides outside the gene matches: 8. Germline-derived CDR1 and CDR2 are MDHEN and SYDVKM. The CDR3 totals 16 residues. Roughly 0.45 to 1 ug RNA was reverse transcribed with random hexamers. Amplification of the TCR beta CDR3 was carried out by immunoSEQ multiplex PCR, which spanned a total of 54 Vbeta and 13 Jbeta segments. TCRdb re-called the immunoSEQ multiplex PCR reads with MiXCR, one entry per CDR3 protein. The table lists 250,000 or so distinct CDR3 sequences, around 95% of them singletons. This clonotype was seen just once.

The TCR originated in a human donor with multiple sclerosis. This sequence joins TRBV28 and TRBJ2-7; 7 bases fit TRBD2. Input material: CD4+ T cells from PBMCs. The chain's CDR3 is CASSLYRGVNSYEQYF. Written as DNA, the CDR3 is TGTGCCAGCAGTTTGTATCGGGGGGTGAACTCCTACGAGCAGTACTTC.